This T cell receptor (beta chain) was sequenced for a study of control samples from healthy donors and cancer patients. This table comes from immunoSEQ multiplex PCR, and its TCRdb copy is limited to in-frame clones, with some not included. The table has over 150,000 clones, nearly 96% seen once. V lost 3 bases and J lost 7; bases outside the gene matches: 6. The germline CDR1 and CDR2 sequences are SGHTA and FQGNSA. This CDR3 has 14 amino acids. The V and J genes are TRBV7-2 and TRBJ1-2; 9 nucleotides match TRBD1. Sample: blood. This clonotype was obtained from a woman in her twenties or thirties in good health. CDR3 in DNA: TGTGCCAGCAGCTTTACGACAGGGGGTTTTGGCTACACCTTC. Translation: CASSFTTGGFGYTF.